This paragraph reports one T cell receptor beta chain. Random hexamers primed reverse transcription of about 0.5 to 1 ug RNA. From the immunoSEQ multiplex PCR reads, TCRdb called clonotypes with MiXCR, one entry per CDR3 protein. Of about 400,000 distinct CDR3 sequences listed, approximately 85% are singletons. This sample was taken from a study of CD8 T cells in Susac syndrome. CDR1 and CDR2 from the germline V gene are SEHNR and FQNEAQ (reference sequence). This CDR3 spans 19 amino acids. V lost 3 bases and J lost 6; bases outside the gene matches: 13. This chain connects TRBV7-9 to TRBJ2-4; the match to TRBD2 covers 14 bases. The origin of this receptor is a human donor with multiple sclerosis. The sequenced sample consisted of CD8+ T cells from PBMCs. The DNA of the CDR3 is TGTGCCAGCAGCTTTCCGCCGGGACTAGCGGGAGTTGGGGGAAACATTCAGTACTTC. Translation gives CASSFPPGLAGVGGNIQYF.